This is a list of T cell receptor beta chains from one sample in a study of cytomegalovirus exposure and HLA in healthy donors. Only in-frame clones appear in the TCRdb table, and some are missing; sequencing was by immunoSEQ multiplex PCR. The data contain about 130,000 clones, around 83% of them singletons. Sequenced input: PBMCs. The receptors here all came from a girl aged 2 to 9 in good health and CMV-seronegative. Each CDR3 is given with its conserved first and last residue. The D gene is left open where the match is weak. Clone size, where shown, is once, few, many, or a class for clones that have expanded.

-	TRBJ1-1	-	TRBV15	TGTGCCACCAGCAGAGATTCTGGGGGCTCCACGAGGGACACTGAAGCTTTCTTT	CATSRDSGGSTRDTEAFF
-	TRBJ2-7	-	TRBV4-2	TGTGCCAGCAGCCCCCTCTTACGGGGACTTGGGTCCTACGAGCAGTACTTC	CASSPLLRGLGSYEQYF
TRBD2	TRBJ2-1	-	TRBV6-5	TGTGCCAGCAGTTACCTAGGCGGGGGGGGCCCAGGGCAGTTCTTC	CASSYLGGGGPGQFF
TRBD1	TRBJ1-4	-	TRBV5-1	TGCGCCAGCAGCTGGAAGGGGGACAGCAGGAATGAAAAACTGTTTTTT	CASSWKGDSRNEKLFF
TRBD1	TRBJ1-1	-	TRBV9	TGTGCCAGCGGAGCAGGGGGCAGAACTGAAGCTTTCTTT	CASGAGGRTEAFF
-	TRBJ1-1	-	TRBV5-8	TGTGCCAGCAGCTTACCGAAAAAGACGACAGTTGAAGCTTTCTTT	CASSLPKKTTVEAFF
TRBD2	TRBJ2-7	-	TRBV5-1	TGCGCCAGCAGCTGGGGAACTAGCGGGAGCTACGAGCAGTACTTC	CASSWGTSGSYEQYF
TRBD2	TRBJ2-3	-	TRBV6-1	TGTGCCAGCAGTAAGGAGCGGGGGGGCCCAGATACGCAGTATTTT	CASSKERGGPDTQYF
-	TRBJ2-7	once	TRBV30	TGTGCCTGGAGTCCTCGACAGGCCGAGCAGTACTTC	CAWSPRQAEQYF
-	TRBJ2-7	-	TRBV28	TGTGCCAGCAAGGATAGCGGCACCTACGAGCAGTACTTC	CASKDSGTYEQYF